The source of this T cell receptor (beta chain) is a study of PD-1 blockade in classical Hodgkin lymphoma. Whole-study findings and limits: Whereas CD4+ TCR diversity had risen significantly by C4D1, CD8+ TCR diversity had not. Exclusion covered patients beginning nivolumab under 1 year post-ASCT. The diversity seen at baseline in complete responders resembled that of newly diagnosed patients.

Germline trimming cut 3 bases from V and 0 bases from J; bases unmatched to any gene: 3. This CDR3 region has 15 residues. Germline V CDR1 and CDR2: LGHNA, YNFKEQ. Assay: immunoSEQ multiplex PCR; the TCRdb copy retains only in-frame clones and omits some. The sample records roughly 32,000 clones, about four fifths being singletons. With respect to this clone: The antigen remains undetermined.

Relapse was seen in all patients after autologous stem cell transplantation, and brentuximab vedotin exposure was variable. Complete response, partial response or progressive disease made up the best responses. This sequence joins TRBV4-2 and TRBJ2-7, with 9 positions matching TRBD2. This receptor was identified in a human donor with classical Hodgkin lymphoma. The sequencing here drew on peripheral blood mononuclear cells (PBMCs), taken at baseline. In DNA form, the CDR3 reads TGTGCCAGCAGCCAGGGGACTAGCACCTCCTACGAGCAGTACTTC. Its protein is CASSQGTSTSYEQYF.